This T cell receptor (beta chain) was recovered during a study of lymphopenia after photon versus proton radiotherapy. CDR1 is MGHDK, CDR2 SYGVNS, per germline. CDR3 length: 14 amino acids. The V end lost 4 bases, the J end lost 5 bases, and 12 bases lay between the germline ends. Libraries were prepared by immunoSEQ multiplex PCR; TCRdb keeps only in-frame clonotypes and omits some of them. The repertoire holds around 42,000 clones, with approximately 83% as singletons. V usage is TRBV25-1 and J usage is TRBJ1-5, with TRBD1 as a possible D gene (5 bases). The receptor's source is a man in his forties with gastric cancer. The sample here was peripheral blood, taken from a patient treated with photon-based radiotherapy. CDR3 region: CASSGGSLYQPQHF. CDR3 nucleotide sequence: TGTGCCAGCAGTGGGGGCAGCCTTTATCAGCCCCAGCATTTT.